The clone carrying this TCR beta chain was detected only a few times. Its antigen is unidentified. TCRdb fed the 5' RACE reads into MiXCR, producing one record per CDR3 protein. This table has 200,000 or so distinct CDR3 sequences, 10% to 15% appearing once. The data were obtained in a study of CD8 T cells in ankylosing spondylitis. V gave up 1 base and J gave up 5 bases, with 12 bases separating them. The CDR3 runs 15 residues. Study conclusions and caveats: In synovial fluid and blood from reactive arthritis, some motif variants were previously reported.

The origin of this receptor is a female donor with ankylosing spondylitis or in good health (not recorded which). The rearrangement joins TRBV12-3 or TRBV12-4 to TRBJ1-5; no firm D call. The sequenced sample consisted of blood, either unsorted or a sorted T cell fraction (not recorded which). CDR3 nucleotide sequence: TGTGCCAGCAGTTTAGGGTACGGCGGCGATCAGCCCCAGCATTTT. It codes for CASSLGYGGDQPQHF.